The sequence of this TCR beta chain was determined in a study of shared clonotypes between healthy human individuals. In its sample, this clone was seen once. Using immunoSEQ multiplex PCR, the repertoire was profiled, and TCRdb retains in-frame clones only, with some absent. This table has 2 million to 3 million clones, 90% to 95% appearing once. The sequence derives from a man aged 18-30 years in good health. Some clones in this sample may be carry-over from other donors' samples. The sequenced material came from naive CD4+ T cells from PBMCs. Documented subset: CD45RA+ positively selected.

Here the CDR3 reads CASSGGTSGRDEQYF. Here the CDR3 DNA reads TGTGCCAGCAGCGGGGGGACTAGCGGGAGGGACGAGCAGTACTTC. The chain uses TRBV7-6 and TRBJ2-7; 16 positions agree with TRBD2. Trimming cost V 5 bases and J 5 bases; bases outside gene matches: 3. Per the germline V gene, CDR1 is SGHVS and CDR2 is FNYEAQ. The CDR3 is 15 amino acids.